A single sample is the source of the 19 T cell receptor beta chains below, sequenced in a study of cytomegalovirus exposure and HLA in healthy donors. Amplification used 60 Vbeta primers and 13 Jbeta primers. Sequencing was performed with immunoSEQ multiplex PCR; in TCRdb, only in-frame clones are kept and a portion is missing. The top ten clones hold less than 3.5% of a sample with around 130,000 clones, 60% to 85% of them seen once. The sequenced sample consisted of PBMCs. The source is a woman in her 40s in good health and CMV-seropositive.

V usage is TRBV19 and J usage is TRBJ2-4; the D is unclear. Germline CDR1 LNHDA, CDR2 SQIVND (reference sequence). The V end lost 5 bases, the J end lost 0 bases, and 11 bases lay between the germline ends. The CDR3 consists of 15 residues. The CDR3 DNA follows: TGTGCCAGTAGTCTGACATTATTAGCCAAAAACATTCAGTACTTC. Its translation is CASSLTLLAKNIQYF. Using reference TRBV19 and TRBJ2-4 for the parts outside the CDR3, the full variable domain is DGGITQSPKYLFRKEGQNVTLSCEQNLNHDAMYWYRQDPGQGLRLIYYSQIVNDFQKGDIAEGYSVSREKKESFPLTVTSAQKNPTAFYLCASSLTLLAKNIQYFGAGTRLSVL.

The CDR3 coding sequence is TGTGCCAGCAGCAGGGACAGCCGGGGGCCCCAGCATTTT. Its protein is CASSRDSRGPQHF. The chain has TRBV7-2 and TRBJ1-5, with TRBD1 identical over 7 bases. CDR1 is SGHTA and CDR2 is FQGNSA in the germline V gene. After removal of 5 bases from V and 9 bases from J, the junction contained 7 bases not matched to a gene. The CDR3 loop spans 13 amino acids.

J is TRBJ1-2 and V is TRBV18, with D perhaps TRBD1 (6 bases). V was clipped by 0 bases and J by 2 bases, with 10 bases between them. Germline loops: CDR1 KGHSH, CDR2 LQKENI. The CDR3 totals 15 residues. The CDR3 loop reads CASSPPHDRNYGYTF. In DNA, the CDR3 is TGTGCCAGCTCACCACCCCACGACAGGAACTATGGCTACACCTTC.

V and J are TRBV5-4 and TRBJ2-1; 10 bases line up with TRBD2. Germline-derived CDR1 and CDR2 are SGHNT and YYREEE (reference sequence). CDR3 length: 16 amino acids. The V gene end was trimmed by 4 bases and the J gene end by 10 bases; junction bases not matched to a gene: 14. CDR3 protein: CASSRIGAGGPDEQFF. As DNA, the CDR3 is TGTGCCAGCAGCAGGATCGGAGCGGGGGGGCCGGACGAGCAGTTCTTC.

This chain uses TRBV19 with TRBJ2-6, with TRBD2 as a possible D gene (6 bases). Germline V gene data show CDR1 as LNHDA and CDR2 as SQIVND (reference sequence). The CDR3 consists of 18 residues. V was cut by 3 bases and J by 2 bases, with 17 bases left in between. The CDR3 is CASSMGRRGATGANVLTF. CDR3 nucleotides: TGTGCCAGTAGTATGGGGAGGAGGGGCGCTACTGGGGCCAACGTCCTGACTTTC.

This sequence joins TRBV15 and TRBJ2-5; TRBD2 agrees at 13 bases. The CDR3 is made up of 16 amino acids. The junction had 4 bases not matched to a gene; V was cut back by 1 base and J by 5 bases. CDR1 is LNHNV, CDR2 YYDKDF, per germline (reference sequence). This CDR3 is CATSRAGTSGKETQYF. Written as DNA, the CDR3 is TGTGCCACCAGCAGAGCTGGGACTAGCGGGAAGGAGACCCAGTACTTC.

This rearrangement joins TRBV2 to TRBJ2-3; 9 nucleotides line up with TRBD1. V shed 6 bases and J 4 bases; nucleotides not matched to a gene: 17. The CDR3 extends over 18 amino acids. Looked up from germline, CDR1 is SNHLY and CDR2 is FYNNEI. The CDR3 protein is CASSEKGTGLQGSDTQYF. The CDR3 DNA is TGTGCCAGCAGCGAAAAGGGGACAGGGCTTCAGGGGTCAGATACGCAGTATTTT.

The chain employs TRBV5-4 and TRBJ2-7; maybe TRBD1 (5 bases). Germline V gene sequence: CDR1 SGHNT, CDR2 YYREEE (reference sequence). Between the trimmed V and J ends, which lost 3 bases and 7 bases, there was a span of 14 bases. The CDR3 runs 13 residues. CDR3 nucleotides: TGTGCCAGCAGCTCCATAGGGGTGGGGGAGCAGTACTTC. Its protein is CASSSIGVGEQYF.

The gene calls are TRBV27 and TRBJ1-2; 8 bases match TRBD1. CDR3 length: 16 amino acids. Germline assignment: CDR1 MNHEY and CDR2 SMNVEV (reference sequence). V shed 0 bases and J 5 bases; nucleotides not matched to a gene: 8. The CDR3: CASSLSSMGQVYGYTF. As DNA, the CDR3 is TGTGCCAGCAGTTTATCTAGCATGGGACAGGTTTATGGCTACACCTTC.

The gene calls are TRBV10-1 and TRBJ1-1, with D maybe TRBD1 (6 bases). This CDR3 has 16 amino acids. V was shortened by 10 bases and J by 5 bases, with 26 bases between the two germline ends. Germline V gives CDR1 WNHNN, CDR2 SYGVQD (reference sequence). The CDR3 bases are TGCGCCACAGAAAAGTCCCCCCTGAACAGGGCGACTGAAGCTTTCTTT. It is translated as CATEKSPLNRATEAFF.

The chain employs TRBV7-2 and TRBJ2-7, with 10 bases identical to TRBD2. Germline V gene lookup returns CDR1 SGHTA and CDR2 FQGNSA. This CDR3 region has 14 residues. The ends lost 2 bases at V and 3 bases at J; junction bases unmatched: 1. This chain's CDR3 is CASSLLAGDYEQYF. The CDR3 DNA reads as TGTGCCAGCAGCTTACTAGCGGGGGACTACGAGCAGTACTTC.

A single count supports this clone. The rearrangement joins TRBV7-9 to TRBJ2-7; 7 nucleotides agree with TRBD1. CDR1 and CDR2 from the germline V gene are SEHNR and FQNEAQ (reference sequence). CDR3 length: 14 residues. The V segment lost 5 bases and the J segment 3 bases; nucleotides outside the gene matches: 7. The CDR3 DNA reads TGTGCCAGCAGCCCTATCGACAGGGACTACGAGCAGTACTTC. Translating gives CASSPIDRDYEQYF.

This rearrangement joins TRBV19 to TRBJ1-2, with 7 bases identical to TRBD1. Germline V gene data show CDR1 as LNHDA and CDR2 as SQIVND (reference sequence). The V segment lost 5 bases and the J segment 4 bases; nucleotides outside the gene matches: 7. The CDR3 covers 14 residues. For the CDR3, the DNA is TGTGCCAGTAGTCGAGAGACAGGGCCCTATGGCTACACCTTC. Translation gives CASSRETGPYGYTF. The entire variable domain, with the rest obtained from reference TRBV19 and TRBJ1-2, is as follows: DGGITQSPKYLFRKEGQNVTLSCEQNLNHDAMYWYRQDPGQGLRLIYYSQIVNDFQKGDIAEGYSVSREKKESFPLTVTSAQKNPTAFYLCASSRETGPYGYTFGSGTRLTVV.

The sample holds a few counts of this clone. The chain links TRBV29-1 to TRBJ1-5; weak D call: TRBD1 (6 bases). The CDR3 sequence is 13 residues long. Germline CDR1 reads SQVTM; CDR2 reads ANQGSEA. V was cut by 4 bases and J by 4 bases, with 11 bases left in between. CDR3 in amino acids: CSVARGGNQPQHF. The CDR3 DNA reads as TGCAGCGTTGCTAGGGGGGGGAATCAGCCCCAGCATTTT.

The chain uses TRBV13 and TRBJ2-7; 8 bases are a match to TRBD2. Trimming removed 0 bases from V and 4 bases from J; junction bases left unmatched: 2. Germline CDR1 and CDR2: PRHDT and FYEKMQ (reference sequence). This CDR3 is built from 14 residues. CDR3 sequence: CASSLGTSVYEQYF. The CDR3 DNA reads as TGTGCCAGCAGCTTAGGGACTAGCGTTTACGAGCAGTACTTC. Using reference TRBV13 and TRBJ2-7 for the parts outside the CDR3, the full variable domain is AAGVIQSPRHLIKEKRETATLKCYPIPRHDTVYWYQQGPGQDPQFLISFYEKMQSDKGSIPDRFSAQQFSDYHSELNMSSLELGDSALYFCASSLGTSVYEQYFGPGTRLTVT.

The gene calls are TRBV5-4 and TRBJ1-6, with no clear D. Germline V gives CDR1 SGHNT, CDR2 YYREEE (reference sequence). Trimming took 2 bases from V and 7 from J, leaving 10 bases between them. The CDR3 spans 14 residues. The CDR3 nucleotides read TGTGCCAGCAGCTTCTACGATTCGAATTCACCCCTCCACTTT. Translated: CASSFYDSNSPLHF.

V gene TRBV6-5 combines with J gene TRBJ1-2; TRBD1 might be the D (6 bases). Trimming shortened V by 0 bases and J by 3 bases, and 14 bases separated the two germline ends. From germline, CDR1 is MNHEY and CDR2 SVGAGI. The CDR3 spans 16 residues. The CDR3 loop is CASSYSARGGHYGYTF. Here the CDR3 DNA reads TGTGCCAGCAGTTACTCAGCGAGGGGGGGACACTATGGCTACACCTTC.

V and J are TRBV30 and TRBJ2-1; 11 bases align to TRBD1. The CDR3 has 15 residues. J was trimmed by 10 bases and V by 5 bases; bases with no gene match: 13. Germline lookup yields CDR1 GTSNPN and CDR2 SVGIG (reference sequence). The CDR3 sequence: CAWGSDRGRGREQFF. The CDR3 nucleotides read TGTGCCTGGGGATCGGACAGGGGGCGCGGGCGGGAGCAGTTCTTC.

V is TRBV6-6 and J is TRBJ2-5; 7 bases align to TRBD2. The DNA end is a closer match to TRBJ2-7, so the J assignment may be wrong. Looked up from germline, CDR1 is MNHNY and CDR2 is SVGAGI (reference sequence). The CDR3 spans 13 residues. CDR3 DNA: TGTGCCAGCAGTTACACTAGCGCCTACGAGCAGTACTTC. This codes for CASSYTSAYEQYF.